The 4 T cell receptor beta chains reported below all come from one sample, sequenced in a study of CD4 T cells in relation to SARS-CoV-2 and coronaviruses. Their target antigens are unknown. Unexposed donor CD4+ T cells date from about 2011-2019, before the COVID-19 pandemic. After roughly ten days of culture, CD4+ T cells were isolated. Measured with immunoSEQ multiplex PCR; TCRdb has only the in-frame clones, and not every one. The table lists 20,000 or so clones, about 80% of them singletons. The sequenced material came from CD4+ T cells from PBMCs, cultured in vitro. These receptor sequences come from a human donor in good health.

The chain carries TRBV19 and TRBJ1-5; possible D gene TRBD1, 5 bases. CDR1 is LNHDA and CDR2 is SQIVND in the germline V gene (reference sequence). V was shortened by 7 bases and J by 7 bases, with 14 bases between the two germline ends. This CDR3 is 13 amino acids long. The CDR3 reads CASNYGAGQPQHF. CDR3 coding DNA: TGTGCCAGTAATTACGGGGCTGGGCAGCCCCAGCATTTT.

The rearrangement links TRBV2 to TRBJ1-2, with D unresolved. Trimming took 5 bases from V and 2 from J, leaving 12 bases between them. This CDR3 contains 14 residues. Per the germline V gene, CDR1 is SNHLY and CDR2 is FYNNEI. Here the CDR3 DNA reads TGTGCCAGCAGTTACCGACCCACCAACTATGGCTACACCTTC. Amino acid sequence: CASSYRPTNYGYTF. Supplemented by reference TRBV2 and TRBJ1-2, the full variable domain reads EPEVTQTPSHQVTQMGQEVILRCVPISNHLYFYWYRQILGQKVEFLVSFYNNEISEKSEIFDDQFSVERPDGSNFTLKIRSTKLEDSAMYFCASSYRPTNYGYTFGSGTRLTVV.

For the CDR3, the DNA is TGTGCCAGCAGCTTCCCGACAGGGACCTACTCCTACAATGAGCAGTTCTTC. Amino acid sequence: CASSFPTGTYSYNEQFF. The chain carries TRBV7-9 and TRBJ2-1, with 7 bases matching TRBD1. Germline CDR1 reads SEHNR; CDR2 reads FQNEAQ (reference sequence). This CDR3 contains 17 residues. The V and J ends lost 3 bases and 0 bases, in that order; junction bases with no gene match: 8.

The chain recombines TRBV7-8 with TRBJ2-5; D is unresolved. The CDR3 runs to 11 residues. CDR1 and CDR2 from the germline V gene are SGHVS and FQNEAQ. The V end was cut by 7 bases, the J end by 5 bases, with 8 bases between. CDR3 DNA: TGTGCCAGCACCAGTTTGGAGACCCAGTACTTC. Translation: CASTSLETQYF.